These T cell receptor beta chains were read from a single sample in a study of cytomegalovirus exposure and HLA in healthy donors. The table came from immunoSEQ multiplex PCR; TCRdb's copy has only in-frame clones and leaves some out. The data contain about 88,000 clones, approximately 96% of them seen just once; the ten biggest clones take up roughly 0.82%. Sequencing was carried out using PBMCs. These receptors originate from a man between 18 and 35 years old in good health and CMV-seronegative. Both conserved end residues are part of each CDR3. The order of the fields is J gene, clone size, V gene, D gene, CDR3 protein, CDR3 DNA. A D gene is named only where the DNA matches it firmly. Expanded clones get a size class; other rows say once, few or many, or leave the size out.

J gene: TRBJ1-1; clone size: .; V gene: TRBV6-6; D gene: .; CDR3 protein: CASSYSGRGTEAFF; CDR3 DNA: TGTGCCAGCAGTTACTCAGGCAGGGGCACTGAAGCTTTCTTT
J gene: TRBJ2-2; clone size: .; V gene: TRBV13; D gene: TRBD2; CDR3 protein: CASSWHPSGRPPNTGELFF; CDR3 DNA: TGTGCCAGCAGCTGGCACCCTAGCGGGAGACCTCCGAACACCGGGGAGCTGTTTTTT
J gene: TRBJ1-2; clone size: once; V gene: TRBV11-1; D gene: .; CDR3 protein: CASRPEVANYGYTF; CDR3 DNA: TGTGCCAGCCGTCCTGAGGTGGCTAACTATGGCTACACCTTC
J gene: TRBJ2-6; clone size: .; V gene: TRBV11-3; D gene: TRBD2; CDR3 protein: CASSPAPGGTGANVLTF; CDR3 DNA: TGTGCCAGCAGCCCAGCCCCGGGGGGAACTGGGGCCAACGTCCTGACTTTC
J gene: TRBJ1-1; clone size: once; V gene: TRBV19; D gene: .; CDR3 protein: CASSSLSGVGEKMNTEAFF; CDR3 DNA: TGTGCCAGTAGTAGCTTATCAGGGGTAGGGGAAAAAATGAACACTGAAGCTTTCTTT
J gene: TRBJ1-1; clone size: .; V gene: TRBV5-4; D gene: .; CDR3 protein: CASSLGPTEAFF; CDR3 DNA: TGTGCCAGCAGCTTGGGGCCCACTGAAGCTTTCTTT
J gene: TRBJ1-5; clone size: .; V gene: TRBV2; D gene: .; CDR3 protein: CASRTGNQPQHF; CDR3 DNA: TGTGCCAGTCGGACGGGAAATCAGCCCCAGCATTTT
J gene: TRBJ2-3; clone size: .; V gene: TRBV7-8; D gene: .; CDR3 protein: CASSLGGPRDTQYF; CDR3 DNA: TGTGCCAGCAGCTTAGGGGGGCCACGAGATACGCAGTATTTT
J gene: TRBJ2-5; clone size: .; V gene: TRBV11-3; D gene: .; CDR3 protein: CASSLVGGSQETQYF; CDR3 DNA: TGTGCCAGCAGCCTCGTGGGGGGTTCTCAAGAGACCCAGTACTTC
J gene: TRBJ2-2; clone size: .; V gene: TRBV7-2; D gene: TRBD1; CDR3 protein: CASSPSRQGRETGELFF; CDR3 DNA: TGTGCCAGCAGCCCCTCTCGACAGGGCAGGGAAACCGGGGAGCTGTTTTTT
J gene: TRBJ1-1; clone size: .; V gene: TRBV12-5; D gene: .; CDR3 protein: CASGLVLLPNTEAFF; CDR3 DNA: TGTGCTAGTGGTTTGGTACTCCTACCTAACACTGAAGCTTTCTTT
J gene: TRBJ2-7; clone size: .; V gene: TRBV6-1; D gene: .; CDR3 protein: CASSRGLQYEQYF; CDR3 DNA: TGTGCCAGCAGCCGGGGACTCCAATACGAGCAGTACTTC
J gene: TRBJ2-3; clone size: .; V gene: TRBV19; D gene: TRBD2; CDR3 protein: CASSFGLAGGGTDTQYF; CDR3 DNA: TGTGCCAGTAGTTTTGGACTAGCGGGAGGGGGCACAGATACGCAGTATTTT
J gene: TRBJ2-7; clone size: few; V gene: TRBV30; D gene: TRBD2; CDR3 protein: CAWSGTTYEQYF; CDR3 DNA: TGTGCCTGGAGCGGGACTACCTACGAGCAGTACTTC
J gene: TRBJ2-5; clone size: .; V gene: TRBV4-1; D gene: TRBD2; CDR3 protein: CASSQVGLAEETQYF; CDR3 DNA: TGCGCCAGCAGCCAAGTGGGACTAGCGGAAGAGACCCAGTACTTC
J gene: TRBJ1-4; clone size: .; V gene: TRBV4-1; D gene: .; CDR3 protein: CASSNRVEKLFF; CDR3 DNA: TGCGCCAGCAGCAACAGGGTCGAAAAACTGTTTTTT
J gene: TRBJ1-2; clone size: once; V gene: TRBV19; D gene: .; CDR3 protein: CAGHALPRVYGYTF; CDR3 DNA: TGTGCCGGGCATGCCCTTCCCAGGGTCTATGGCTACACCTTC
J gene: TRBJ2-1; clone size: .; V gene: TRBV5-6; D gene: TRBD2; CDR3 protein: CASSWSGRPYNEQFF; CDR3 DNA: TGTGCCAGCAGCTGGAGCGGGAGGCCCTACAATGAGCAGTTCTTC
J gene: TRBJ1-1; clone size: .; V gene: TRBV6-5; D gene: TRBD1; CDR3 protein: CASSRTGDTEAFF; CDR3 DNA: TGTGCCAGCAGCCGGACAGGGGACACTGAAGCTTTCTTT
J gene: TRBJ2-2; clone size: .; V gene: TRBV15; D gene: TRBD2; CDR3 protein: CATRRDYVPGELFF; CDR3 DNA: TGTGCCACCAGGAGGGACTATGTTCCCGGGGAGCTGTTTTTT
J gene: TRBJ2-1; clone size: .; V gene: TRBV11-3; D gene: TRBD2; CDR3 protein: CASSLASSGRKNEQFF; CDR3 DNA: TGTGCCAGCAGCTTAGCCTCAAGCGGGAGAAAGAATGAGCAGTTCTTC
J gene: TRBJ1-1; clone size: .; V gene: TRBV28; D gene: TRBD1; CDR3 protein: CASRVLTGGTEAFF; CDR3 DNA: TGTGCCAGCAGGGTCCTGACAGGGGGCACTGAAGCTTTCTTT
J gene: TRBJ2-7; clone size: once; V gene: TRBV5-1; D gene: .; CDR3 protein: CASSWGETYEQYF; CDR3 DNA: TGCGCCAGCAGCTGGGGGGAGACCTACGAGCAGTACTTC
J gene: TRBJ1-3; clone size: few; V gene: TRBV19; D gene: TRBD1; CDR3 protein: CASSGQASSGNTIYF; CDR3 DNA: TGTGCCAGTTCTGGACAGGCCTCCTCTGGAAACACCATATATTTT
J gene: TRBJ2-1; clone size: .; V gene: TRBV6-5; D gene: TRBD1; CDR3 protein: CASSYGAGQGYNEQFF; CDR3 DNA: TGTGCCAGCAGTTACGGCGCGGGACAGGGGTACAATGAGCAGTTCTTC
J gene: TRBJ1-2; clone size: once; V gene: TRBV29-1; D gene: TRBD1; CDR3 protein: CSVERTGGTYGYTF; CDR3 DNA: TGCAGCGTTGAAAGGACAGGGGGCACCTATGGCTACACCTTC
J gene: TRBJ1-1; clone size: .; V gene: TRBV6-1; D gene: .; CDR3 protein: CASNRPEGAAFF; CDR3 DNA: TGTGCCAGCAACCGGCCCGAGGGCGCAGCTTTCTTT
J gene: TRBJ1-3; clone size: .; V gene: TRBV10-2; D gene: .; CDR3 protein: CASMGMNPGNTIYF; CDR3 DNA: TGCGCCAGCATGGGCATGAATCCTGGAAACACCATATATTTT
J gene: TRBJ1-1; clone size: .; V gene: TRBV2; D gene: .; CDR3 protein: CASSEALWERNTEAFF; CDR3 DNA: TGTGCCAGCAGTGAAGCGCTTTGGGAGCGGAACACTGAAGCTTTCTTT
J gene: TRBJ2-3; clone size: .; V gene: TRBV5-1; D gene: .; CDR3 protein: CASRGRGSTDTQYF; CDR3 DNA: TGCGCCAGCAGAGGTCGGGGGAGCACAGATACGCAGTATTTT
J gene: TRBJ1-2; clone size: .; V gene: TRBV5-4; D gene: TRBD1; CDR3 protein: CASSPDRDYGYTF; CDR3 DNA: TGTGCCAGCAGCCCTGACAGGGACTATGGCTACACCTTC
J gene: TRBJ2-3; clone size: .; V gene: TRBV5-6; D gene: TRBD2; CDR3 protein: CASSLAGGMQYF; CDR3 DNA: TGTGCCAGCAGCTTGGCCGGGGGGATGCAGTATTTT
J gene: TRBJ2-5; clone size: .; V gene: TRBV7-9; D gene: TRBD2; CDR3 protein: CASSLFPSGISETQYF; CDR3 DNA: TGTGCCAGCAGCTTATTCCCTAGCGGGATATCTGAGACCCAGTACTTC
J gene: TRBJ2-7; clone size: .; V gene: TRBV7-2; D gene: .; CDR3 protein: CASSLGAGAQAYEQYF; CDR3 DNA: TGTGCCAGCAGCTTAGGCGCTGGTGCCCAAGCCTACGAGCAGTACTTC
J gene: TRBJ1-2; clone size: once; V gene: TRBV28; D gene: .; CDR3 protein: CASSIQPNYGYTF; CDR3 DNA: TGTGCCAGCAGTATACAGCCAAACTATGGCTACACCTTC
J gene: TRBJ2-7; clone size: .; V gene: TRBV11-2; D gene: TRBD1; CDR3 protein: CASSLDGTGAYEQYF; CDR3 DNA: TGTGCCAGCAGCTTAGACGGGACAGGGGCCTACGAGCAGTACTTC
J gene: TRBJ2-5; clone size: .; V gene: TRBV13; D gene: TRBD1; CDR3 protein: CASSWTGGSPQETQYF; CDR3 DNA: TGTGCCAGCAGTTGGACAGGTGGTTCTCCCCAAGAGACCCAGTACTTC
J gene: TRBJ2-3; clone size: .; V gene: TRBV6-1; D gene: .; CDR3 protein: CASSVSGLVTDTQYF; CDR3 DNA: TGTGCCAGCAGTGTCAGCGGGCTAGTCACAGATACGCAGTATTTT
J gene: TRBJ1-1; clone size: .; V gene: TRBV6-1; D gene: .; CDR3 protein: CASSETTPRAFF; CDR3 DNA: TGTGCCAGCAGTGAAACGACCCCTAGGGCTTTCTTT
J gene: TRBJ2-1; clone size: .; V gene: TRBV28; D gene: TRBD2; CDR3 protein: CASSAAGYAEQFF; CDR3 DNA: TGTGCCAGCAGTGCAGCGGGGTACGCCGAACAGTTCTTC
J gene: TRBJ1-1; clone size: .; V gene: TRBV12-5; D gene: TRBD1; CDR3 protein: CASGIPDRGITEAFF; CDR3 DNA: TGTGCTAGTGGTATCCCCGACAGGGGGATCACTGAAGCTTTCTTT
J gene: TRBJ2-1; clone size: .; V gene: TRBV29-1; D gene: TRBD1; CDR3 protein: CSVDGTGAYNEQFF; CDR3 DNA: TGCAGCGTGGACGGGACAGGGGCATACAATGAGCAGTTCTTC